The 10 T cell receptor beta chains presented below share a single source sample, sequenced in a study of cytomegalovirus exposure and HLA in healthy donors. Primers: 60 Vbeta forward and 13 Jbeta reverse. Clones were sequenced by immunoSEQ multiplex PCR, and TCRdb holds only the in-frame ones, with some missing. The sample includes about 150,000 clones, approximately 72% of them seen just once. The sequencing sample was made of PBMCs. These receptors were obtained from a man aged 40-55 years in good health and CMV-seronegative.

The rearrangement links TRBV18 to TRBJ1-5; D is unresolved. Trimming pared 1 base from V and 1 base from J, leaving 8 bases between. The CDR3 has 15 amino acids. CDR1 and CDR2 (germline): KGHSH, LQKENI. The CDR3 reads CASSPLAGSNQPQHF. The CDR3 bases are TGTGCCAGCTCACCACTCGCCGGGAGCAATCAGCCCCAGCATTTT.

The V and J genes are TRBV9 and TRBJ2-2; D is uncertain. This CDR3 has 17 amino acids. V was pared by 0 bases and J by 0 bases, with 12 bases between. Looked up from germline, CDR1 is SGDLS and CDR2 is YYNGEE. CDR3 bases: TGTGCCAGCAGCGTAGCTTACACAGACCCGAACACCGGGGAGCTGTTTTTT. As protein: CASSVAYTDPNTGELFF. The full variable domain, with the rest looked up from reference TRBV9 and TRBJ2-2, is DSGVTQTPKHLITATGQRVTLRCSPRSGDLSVYWYQQSLDQGLQFLIQYYNGEERAKGNILERFSAQQFPDLHSELNLSSLELGDSALYFCASSVAYTDPNTGELFFGEGSRLTVL.

The chain uses TRBV7-2 and TRBJ1-1, with a weak D call TRBD1 (5 bases). This CDR3 comprises 13 residues. Trimming cost V 5 bases and J 3 bases, with 10 bases left between them. CDR1 and CDR2 (germline): SGHTA, FQGNSA. The CDR3 DNA is TGTGCCAGCAGCGTGGGGGGTCACACTGAAGCTTTCTTT. It translates to CASSVGGHTEAFF.

The V gene is TRBV7-3, the J gene TRBJ2-7; a weak D match, TRBD2 (6 bases). CDR3 length: 16 residues. The ends were cut back, 3 bases at V and 2 bases at J, with 17 bases in the middle. Germline values: CDR1 SGHTA, CDR2 FQGTGA. The chain's CDR3 is CASSLGYGGLPYEQYF. CDR3 sequence (DNA): TGTGCCAGCAGCTTGGGGTATGGGGGACTCCCCTACGAGCAGTACTTC. The complete variable domain, with remaining parts taken from reference TRBV7-3 and TRBJ2-7, reads GAGVSQTPSNKVTEKGKYVELRCDPISGHTALYWYRQSLGQGPEFLIYFQGTGAADDSGLPNDRFFAVRPEGSVSTLKIQRTERGDSAVYLCASSLGYGGLPYEQYFGPGTRLTVT.

The rearrangement uses TRBV5-1 and TRBJ2-7, with a tentative D call TRBD1 (5 bases). CDR1 and CDR2 from the germline V gene are SGHRS and YFSETQ. V was trimmed by 0 bases and J by 2 bases, leaving 9 bases between them. This CDR3 has 14 amino acids. The CDR3 coding sequence is TGCGCCAGCAGCTTGGGCAGGGCGGCCTACGAGCAGTACTTC. Translating it yields CASSLGRAAYEQYF.

J is TRBJ1-2 and V is TRBV2; D remains ambiguous. Germline V gene lookup returns CDR1 SNHLY and CDR2 FYNNEI. The ends were cut back, 3 bases at V and 2 bases at J, with 4 bases in the middle. CDR3 length: 12 amino acids. The CDR3 sequence is CASSDFNYGYTF. The CDR3 nucleotides are TGTGCCAGCAGTGACTTCAACTATGGCTACACCTTC.

The V gene is TRBV27, the J gene TRBJ2-3, with unresolved D. This CDR3 is built from 15 residues. Germline values: CDR1 MNHEY, CDR2 SMNVEV (reference sequence). V was shortened by 2 bases and J by 1 base, with 10 bases between the two germline ends. The CDR3 protein is CASSLDGRRTDTQYF. The CDR3 DNA is TGTGCCAGCAGTTTAGATGGGCGCCGCACAGATACGCAGTATTTT.

The CDR3 DNA reads TGCGCCAGCAGCCAAGATAGGCAGGGAAGGAGCTACACCTTC. Translated: CASSQDRQGRSYTF. This chain uses TRBV4-1 with TRBJ1-2; perhaps TRBD1 as D (5 bases). The V end lost 0 bases, the J end lost 9 bases, and 14 bases lay between the germline ends. The CDR3 runs 14 residues. Germline values: CDR1 MGHRA, CDR2 YSYEKL.

V gene TRBV2 combines with J gene TRBJ2-2; 8 nucleotides align to TRBD1. Germline-derived CDR1 and CDR2 are SNHLY and FYNNEI. V shed 6 bases and J 7 bases; nucleotides not matched to a gene: 10. CDR3 length: 15 residues. The CDR3 reads CASRPDRGDSGELFF. The DNA for the CDR3 is TGTGCCAGCAGACCCGACAGGGGTGATAGCGGGGAGCTGTTTTTT.

This chain connects TRBV2 to TRBJ2-5; D perhaps matches TRBD1 (5 bases). V lost 3 bases and J lost 2, with 10 bases in between. The CDR3 consists of 14 residues. CDR1 and CDR2 from the germline V gene are SNHLY and FYNNEI. CDR3 amino acids: CASSEVRVQETQYF. CDR3 in DNA: TGTGCCAGCAGTGAGGTCAGGGTACAAGAGACCCAGTACTTC. The full variable domain, completed using reference TRBV2 and TRBJ2-5, is EPEVTQTPSHQVTQMGQEVILRCVPISNHLYFYWYRQILGQKVEFLVSFYNNEISEKSEIFDDQFSVERPDGSNFTLKIRSTKLEDSAMYFCASSEVRVQETQYFGPGTRLLVL.